The next 12 T cell receptor beta chains were all read from a single sample in a study of immune heterogeneity within non-small cell lung tumors. CDR3 of TCR beta was amplified by multiplex PCR that used 32 V and 13 J primers. TCRdb ran MiXCR on the multiplex PCR reads and lists one entry per CDR3 protein. The sample holds roughly 15,000 distinct CDR3 sequences; about 30% are singletons and the top ten take 12% to 15%. The authors used roughly 600 ng of bulk tumor genomic DNA per sample as template. During surgery, each primary tumor gave multiple biopsies spaced as far apart as possible. These patients got curative surgery after being newly diagnosed with untreated non-small cell lung cancer. Sequenced input: lung tumor tissue. The receptors here all came from a woman between 45 and 60 years old with non-small cell lung cancer.

This clonotype has at least ten counts. The chain recombines TRBV3-1 with TRBJ2-1; D assignment may be TRBD1 or TRBD2 (5 bases each). V lost 0 bases to trimming and J lost 7 bases, with 10 bases between them. Germline V gene lookup returns CDR1 LGHDT and CDR2 YNNKEL (reference sequence). The CDR3 has 14 amino acids. This chain's CDR3 is CASSQDDWGNEQFF. The CDR3 DNA follows: TGTGCCAGCAGCCAAGATGATTGGGGGAATGAGCAGTTCTTC.

This clonotype was observed a few times. This chain links TRBV7-8 with TRBJ1-5, with TRBD1 identical over 8 bases. The ends lost 5 bases at V and 7 bases at J; junction bases unmatched: 10. The CDR3 covers 15 residues. Germline V gene sequence: CDR1 SGHVS, CDR2 FQNEAQ. CDR3 protein: CASSRKETGDQPQHF. The CDR3 nucleotides read TGTGCCAGCAGCCGCAAAGAGACAGGGGACCAGCCCCAGCATTTT. Filled out from reference TRBV7-8 and TRBJ1-5, the complete variable domain reads GAGVSQSPRYKVAKRGQDVALRCDPISGHVSLFWYQQALGQGPEFLTYFQNEAQLDKSGLPSDRFFAERPEGSVSTLKIQRTQQEDSAVYLCASSRKETGDQPQHFGDGTRLSIL.

With regard to this clonotype: Since a much larger clone is just one base distant, this may be a read error. V gene TRBV25-1 combines with J gene TRBJ2-1, with 10 positions matching TRBD1. This CDR3 is 15 amino acids long. Germline V lookup: CDR1 MGHDK, CDR2 SYGVNS. CDR3 in amino acids: CASSSTTGGTDERFF. In DNA, the CDR3 is TGTGCCAGCAGCTCAACGACAGGGGGCACGGATGAGCGGTTCTTC.

The sample holds a few counts of this clonotype. This chain links TRBV7-6 with TRBJ1-4, with TRBD1 matching over 11 bases. Germline CDR1 reads SGHVS; CDR2 reads FNYEAQ. Trimming took 3 bases from V and 1 from J; bases not matched to a gene: 1. The CDR3 covers 16 residues. Here the CDR3 reads CASSLGQGGTNEKLFF. DNA of the CDR3: TGTGCCAGCAGCTTGGGACAGGGGGGAACTAATGAAAAACTGTTTTTT.

The rearrangement uses TRBV4-2 and TRBJ1-4; D is unresolved. CDR3 length: 15 amino acids. CDR1 is LGHNA, CDR2 YNFKEQ, per germline. V was cut by 3 bases and J by 0 bases, with 8 bases left in between. CDR3 protein: CASSHQDTTNEKLFF. The CDR3 region has the DNA TGTGCCAGCAGCCACCAGGATACAACTAATGAAAAACTGTTTTTT.

This clonotype was recorded many times. This chain links TRBV5-1 with TRBJ1-4; D not certain. The V end was cut by 5 bases, the J end by 3 bases, with 17 bases between. CDR1 is SGHRS, CDR2 YFSETQ, per germline. The CDR3 covers 16 residues. The CDR3, as DNA: TGCGCCAGCAGAACAGCGGGAAGTCGCTCTAATGAAAAACTGTTTTTT. Amino acid sequence: CASRTAGSRSNEKLFF. The variable domain in full, completed from reference TRBV5-1 and TRBJ1-4, reads KAGVTQTPRYLIKTRGQQVTLSCSPISGHRSVSWYQQTPGQGLQFLFEYFSETQRNKGNFPGRFSGRQFSNSRSEMNVSTLELGDSALYLCASRTAGSRSNEKLFFGSGTQLSVL.

This clonotype was recorded at least ten times. This chain links TRBV10-1 with TRBJ2-1; perhaps TRBD2 as D (5 bases). The CDR3 loop spans 13 amino acids. V was shortened by 10 bases and J by 5 bases, with 15 bases between the two germline ends. CDR1 WNHNN and CDR2 SYGVQD come from the germline V gene (reference sequence). In nucleotides, the CDR3 is TGCGCCACCTCACGACTCGGGGACAATGAGCAGTTCTTC. Translation: CATSRLGDNEQFF.

Notes on this clonotype: A read error may be the cause here, since a much bigger clone is one base away. As the CDR3 is not closed by the conserved phenylalanine or tryptophan, this likely results from a read error. The chain couples TRBV7-6 to TRBJ2-7; TRBD2 aligns across 8 bases. There are 13 residues in the CDR3. Unmatched junction bases numbered 7, after V lost 5 bases and J lost 7 bases. Per germline, CDR1 SGHVS and CDR2 FNYEAQ. The CDR3: CASSPGGGWEQYL. CDR3 nucleotide sequence: TGTGCCAGCAGCCCCGGGGGGGGTTGGGAGCAGTACTTA.

This clonotype has just a few counts. The V call is TRBV3-1, the J call TRBJ2-1; 13 bases agree with TRBD2. V gave up 7 bases and J gave up 8 bases; unmatched junction bases: 5. CDR3 size: 14 residues. Per the germline V gene, CDR1 is LGHDT and CDR2 is YNNKEL (reference sequence). The CDR3 nucleotides read TGTGCCAGCACCGGACTAGCGGGAGAGTATGAGCAGTTCTTC. Translating it yields CASTGLAGEYEQFF.

The chain joins TRBV3-1 to TRBJ1-2; 8 bases line up with TRBD1. V lost 6 bases to trimming and J lost 0 bases; unmatched junction nucleotides: 15. The CDR3 is made up of 18 amino acids. Germline lookup yields CDR1 LGHDT and CDR2 YNNKEL (reference sequence). CDR3 residues: CASRPTGTGPRANYGYTF. For the CDR3, the DNA is TGTGCCAGCAGACCGACCGGGACAGGTCCCCGAGCTAACTATGGCTACACCTTC.

This sequence joins TRBV10-3 and TRBJ1-2; TRBD1 matches 8 bases. V shed 2 bases and J 3 bases; nucleotides not matched to a gene: 26. The CDR3 has 22 residues. Germline V lookup: CDR1 ENHRY, CDR2 SYGVKD. CDR3 loop: CAISEKGQGTRDRKQRYYGYTF. CDR3 sequence (DNA): TGTGCCATCAGTGAGAAGGGACAAGGGACCCGGGACAGGAAACAGAGATACTATGGCTACACCTTC.

This clonotype rates as medium-sized. This chain links TRBV20-1 with TRBJ1-2; 8 bases line up with TRBD1. Germline CDR1 DFQATT, CDR2 SNEGSKA (reference sequence). This CDR3 has 12 amino acids. The trim removed 6 bases at V and 7 bases at J, leaving 7 bases unmatched. The CDR3 DNA reads TGCAGTGCCCACAGGGGGAATGGTGGCTACACCTTC. Encoded protein: CSAHRGNGGYTF.